A selection of T cell receptor beta chains follows, all from one sample in a study of blood T cell repertoires in COVID-19. Profiling relied on immunoSEQ multiplex PCR, and the TCRdb table lists in-frame clones only, not all of them. The data contain more than 130,000 clones, about 87% of them singletons. Sequences were obtained from peripheral blood. The receptors were sampled from a woman aged 40 to 50 with acute or convalescent COVID-19. Both conserved end residues are part of each CDR3. The D gene is left open where the match is weak. The size field is filled for only some rows; it gives once, few, many or a size class.

>NA|TRBJ1-2|TRBD1|TRBV2
TGTGCCAGCAGTGCACCCTTGACAGGGGAAGATGGCTACACCTTC
CASSAPLTGEDGYTF
>NA|TRBJ1-4|TRBD1|TRBV3-1/TRBV3-2
TGTGCCAGCAGCCACCCTTTAGGACAGGTACTAGAACATGGTGAAAAACTGTTTTTT
CASSHPLGQVLEHGEKLFF
>NA|TRBJ2-7|NA|TRBV27
TGTGCCAGCAGTCCGACTTCGCTAGCTGCCTACGAGCAGTACTTC
CASSPTSLAAYEQYF
>NA|TRBJ2-1|NA|TRBV6-2/TRBV6-3
TGTGCCAGCAGTTACTCGGGTAGCGGATACAATGAGCAGTTCTTC
CASSYSGSGYNEQFF
>NA|TRBJ2-7|TRBD1|TRBV19
TGTGCCAGTAGTTTCGACAGGGGATCCGAGCAGTACTTC
CASSFDRGSEQYF
>NA|TRBJ2-7|TRBD1|TRBV11-2
TGTGCCAGCAGCTTAACCGGGACAGGGGCCTCCTACGAGCAGTACTTC
CASSLTGTGASYEQYF
>NA|TRBJ1-2|NA|TRBV5-4
TGTGCCAGCAGCCATCATGACAGCAGTAGTTATGGCTACACCTTC
CASSHHDSSSYGYTF
>NA|TRBJ1-2|TRBD1|TRBV19
TGTGCCAGAGACAGGGGGGGTGGCTACACCTTC
CARDRGGGYTF
>NA|TRBJ1-6|TRBD1|TRBV27
TGTGCCAGCAGTCCTCGGGACAGGGGGAATTCACCCCTCCACTTT
CASSPRDRGNSPLHF
>NA|TRBJ2-7|TRBD2|TRBV9
TGTGCCAGCAGCGTAGGAGGGACTAGCGGCTACGAGCAGTACTTC
CASSVGGTSGYEQYF
>NA|TRBJ1-1|TRBD1|TRBV10-3
TGTGCCACCCGCGAGACAGGGATCCCTGAAGCTTTCTTT
CATRETGIPEAFF
>NA|TRBJ1-2|TRBD1|TRBV9
TGTGCCAGCAGCCCAGGGACAGGGGATGGCTACACCTTC
CASSPGTGDGYTF
>NA|TRBJ2-2|NA|TRBV5-1
TGCGCCAGCACCCAGGGGCAGTCGAACACCGGGGAGCTGTTTTTT
CASTQGQSNTGELFF
>NA|TRBJ2-1|TRBD2|TRBV28
TGTGCCAGCAGTTTAATGGCTAGCGGGGGGTATGAGCAGTTCTTC
CASSLMASGGYEQFF
>NA|TRBJ2-7|NA|TRBV18
TGTGCCAGCTCACCACTCGACAGCTACTACGAGCAGTACTTC
CASSPLDSYYEQYF
>NA|TRBJ2-1|NA|TRBV3-1/TRBV3-2
TGTGCCAGCAGCGCCCCGCCGGGGGAGCAGTTCTTC
CASSAPPGEQFF
>NA|TRBJ2-1|TRBD2|TRBV7-9
TGTGCCAGCAGCCCCGGACTAGCGGACGCCAGCTCCTACAATGAGCAGTTCTTC
CASSPGLADASSYNEQFF
>NA|TRBJ2-2|TRBD2|TRBV18
TGTGCCAGCTCACCGCTAGCGGGAGGAGCACCCGGGGAGCTGTTTTTT
CASSPLAGGAPGELFF
>once|TRBJ1-5|TRBD1|TRBV12-5
TGTGCTAGTCGGCCCCCCGACAGGGACCAAAGCAATCAGCCCCAGCATTTT
CASRPPDRDQSNQPQHF
>NA|TRBJ1-1|NA|TRBV29-1
TGCAGCGTTCCAGGGATGAACACTGAAGCTTTCTTT
CSVPGMNTEAFF
>NA|TRBJ2-1|TRBD2|TRBV11-2
TGTGCCAGCAGCTTAGATGCGGGGGAGTACAATGAGCAGTTCTTC
CASSLDAGEYNEQFF
>NA|TRBJ1-5|TRBD1|TRBV6-2/TRBV6-3
TGTGCCAGCAGTGCCTCCGGGACAGGGCGCCAGCCCCAGCATTTT
CASSASGTGRQPQHF
>NA|TRBJ2-7|NA|TRBV30
TGTGCCTGGAGTGTACAGATTGGAAACGAGCAGTACTTC
CAWSVQIGNEQYF
>NA|TRBJ1-2|NA|TRBV27
TGTGCCAGCGGGCTATCCTATGGCTACACCTTC
CASGLSYGYTF
>NA|TRBJ1-2|NA|TRBV29-1
TGCAGCGTTGAAACCCCAGGGAGGGCCTACACCTTC
CSVETPGRAYTF
>NA|TRBJ2-3|TRBD2|TRBV7-3
TGTGCCAGCAGCTTAACCCTAGCGGGGGACACAGATACGCAGTATTTT
CASSLTLAGDTDTQYF
>NA|TRBJ2-7|NA|TRBV9
TGTGCCAGCAGCTCCAAGGGGGGGCTCTACGAGCAGTACTTC
CASSSKGGLYEQYF
>NA|TRBJ1-2|NA|TRBV7-6
TGTGCCAGCAGCCTGGGGGGGGGATATGGGTTCAGAGGCTACACCTTC
CASSLGGGYGFRGYTF
>NA|TRBJ2-2|NA|TRBV9
TGTGCCAGCAGCCTAAGCTCAGGTTACACCGGGGAGCTGTTTTTT
CASSLSSGYTGELFF
>NA|TRBJ2-2|NA|TRBV3-1/TRBV3-2
TGTGCCAGCAGCCCGGGACTGGCGAACACCGGGGAGCTGTTTTTT
CASSPGLANTGELFF
>NA|TRBJ2-1|TRBD1|TRBV2
TGTGCCAGCAAATCCCGGGACAGGGGATTGAATGAGCAGTTCTTC
CASKSRDRGLNEQFF
>NA|TRBJ2-6|TRBD1|TRBV7-8
TGTGCCAGCAGCGCCCGGGACAGGGCCTTCTCTGGGGCCAACGTCCTGACTTTC
CASSARDRAFSGANVLTF
>NA|TRBJ2-3|TRBD2|TRBV29-1
TGCACCGCAACCGGGGGGGGCACAGATACGCAGTATTTT
CTATGGGTDTQYF
>NA|TRBJ2-2|TRBD2|TRBV5-4
TGTGCCAGCAGGTTGACTAGCGGGGGGGCCCAAACCGGGGAGCTGTTTTTT
CASRLTSGGAQTGELFF
>once|TRBJ2-5|TRBD1|TRBV7-9
TGTGCCAGCAGCCCACCCGGGACAGGGCAAGAGACCCAGTACTTC
CASSPPGTGQETQYF
>once|TRBJ1-1|NA|TRBV2
TGTGCCAGCAGTGACGTCAGAGGGGGGGACACTGAAGCTTTCTTT
CASSDVRGGDTEAFF
>few|TRBJ1-6|TRBD1|TRBV30
TGTGCCTGCCCGGGACAGGGTTCCTATAATTCACCCCTCCACTTT
CACPGQGSYNSPLHF
>NA|TRBJ2-7|TRBD1|TRBV30
TGTGCCTGGAGTAGGGGGCAGCAATACGAGCAGTACTTC
CAWSRGQQYEQYF
>many|TRBJ1-6|NA|TRBV6-2/TRBV6-3
TGTGCCAGCAGTTACCTCGTCGACTCCCATTCACCCCTCCACTTT
CASSYLVDSHSPLHF
>NA|TRBJ1-5|NA|TRBV6-1
TGTGCCAGCAGTGAATCGGATCAGCCCCAGCATTTT
CASSESDQPQHF
>NA|TRBJ1-2|TRBD1|TRBV5-4
TGTGCCAGCAGCTTAGCCGGACAGGGGGCTCGGGGCTACACCTTC
CASSLAGQGARGYTF
>few|TRBJ2-1|TRBD2|TRBV6-2/TRBV6-3
TGTGCCAGCAGTGATAGCGGGGGGGAGTTCTTC
CASSDSGGEFF